This T cell receptor (beta chain) was recovered during a study of T cells in women clearing cervical HPV infection. As for this clone: The read finishes 3 residues shy of the CDR3 end, and the germline J gene is used to complete it.

CDR3 length: 14 residues. V lost 0 bases, J lost 5 bases, and 8 bases lay in between. CDR1 is SGHTA, CDR2 FQGTGA, per germline. Libraries were prepared by immunoSEQ multiplex PCR; TCRdb keeps only in-frame clonotypes and omits some of them. This sample contains 20,000 to 25,000 clones. Sequencing input: blood buffy coat. The chain recombines TRBV7-3 with TRBJ2-1; no definite D call. This clonotype originated in a woman between 18 and 70 years old with a cervical HPV16 infection that either progressed to CIN3+ or cleared (not recorded which). CDR3 loop: CASSLTNKHNEQFF. The CDR3 DNA, read in part, is TGTGCCAGCAGCTTAACAAACAAACACAATGAG.